One sample yielded the 21 T cell receptor beta chains listed below, sequenced in a study of cytomegalovirus exposure and HLA in healthy donors. Clones were read by immunoSEQ multiplex PCR, and TCRdb kept only the in-frame ones, dropping some. The sample records some 200,000 clones, more than 65% being singletons. Sample: PBMCs. These TCRs come from a woman younger than 45 in good health and CMV-seropositive.

This chain joins TRBV27 and TRBJ2-7; weak D call: TRBD1 (6 bases). The germline CDR1 and CDR2 sequences are MNHEY and SMNVEV (reference sequence). V lost 2 bases and J lost 3, with 8 bases in between. This CDR3 spans 13 amino acids. The CDR3 reads CASSLKDSYEQYF. As DNA, the CDR3 is TGTGCCAGCAGTTTAAAGGACAGCTACGAGCAGTACTTC.

This chain links TRBV6-5 with TRBJ1-1; D is ambiguous. The CDR3 runs to 15 residues. Trimming took off 1 base at V and 10 bases at J, with 19 bases between the two ends. The germline V gene has CDR1 MNHEY and CDR2 SVGAGI. The CDR3 sequence is CASSYLDGEVGPAFF. The CDR3 DNA is TGTGCCAGCAGTTACTTAGACGGGGAGGTCGGCCCAGCTTTCTTT.

The J gene is TRBJ1-1, the V gene TRBV6-5; D is ambiguous. Trimming removed 0 bases at V and 5 bases at J, with 7 bases between. Germline V gives CDR1 MNHEY, CDR2 SVGAGI. CDR3 length equals 13 residues. CDR3 amino acids: CASSYSRGTEAFF. The CDR3, as DNA: TGTGCCAGCAGTTACTCTCGGGGAACTGAAGCTTTCTTT.

This sequence joins TRBV2 and TRBJ2-1, with TRBD2 identical over 12 bases. V gave up 5 bases and J gave up 4 bases; unmatched junction bases: 3. CDR1 and CDR2 (germline): SNHLY, FYNNEI. The CDR3 length is 15 residues. CDR3 in DNA: TGTGCCAGCAGTCTAGCGGGAGGGCCTTACAATGAGCAGTTCTTC. This translates into CASSLAGGPYNEQFF.

The rearrangement links TRBV6-1 to TRBJ2-2; D unresolved. The CDR3 covers 15 residues. The ends were cut back, 3 bases at V and 2 bases at J, with 10 bases in the middle. Germline lookup yields CDR1 MNHNS and CDR2 SASEGT. CDR3 sequence reads: CASSEVGGNTGELFF. In DNA, the CDR3 is TGTGCCAGCAGTGAGGTCGGCGGCAACACCGGGGAGCTGTTTTTT.

The table lists this clone with a few counts. The chain uses TRBV6-1 and TRBJ2-3; weak D call: TRBD1 (8 bases). Germline V gives CDR1 MNHNS, CDR2 SASEGT. V lost 0 bases, J lost 6 bases, and 16 bases lay in between. The CDR3 runs to 16 residues. As DNA, the CDR3 is TGTGCCAGCAGTGAAGCCCTACAGGGGGGGGCGGATACGCAGTATTTT. Amino acids: CASSEALQGGADTQYF.

This clone was seen once. V is TRBV5-1 and J is TRBJ2-7, with 8 nucleotides matching TRBD2. V lost 4 bases, J lost 0 bases, and 3 bases stayed unmatched. This CDR3 is 14 amino acids long. Germline values: CDR1 SGHRS, CDR2 YFSETQ. Written as DNA, the CDR3 is TGCGCCAGCAGCGCGGGACTAGACTCCTACGAGCAGTACTTC. Translating it yields CASSAGLDSYEQYF.

This clone showed up just a few times. The rearrangement uses TRBV5-4 and TRBJ1-2; 10 positions agree with TRBD1. V shed 3 bases and J 13 bases; nucleotides not matched to a gene: 6. Germline assignment: CDR1 SGHNT and CDR2 YYREEE (reference sequence). The CDR3 is 12 residues long. The CDR3 DNA follows: TGTGCCAGCAGCTACGGACAGGGGGTATGCACCTTC. Protein product: CASSYGQGVCTF.

This clone has more than one count but fewer than ten. The chain carries TRBV18 and TRBJ2-5; 7 nucleotides line up with TRBD2. This CDR3 comprises 13 residues. Per germline, CDR1 KGHSH and CDR2 LQKENI. V shed 3 bases, J shed 5 bases, and the junction held 3 bases outside the gene matches. The chain's CDR3 is CASSPDGRETQYF. CDR3 DNA sequence: TGTGCCAGCTCACCGGACGGGAGGGAGACCCAGTACTTC. The full variable domain, with the rest looked up from reference TRBV18 and TRBJ2-5, is NAGVMQNPRHLVRRRGQEARLRCSPMKGHSHVYWYRQLPEEGLKFMVYLQKENIIDESGMPKERFSAEFPKEGPSILRIQQVVRGDSAAYFCASSPDGRETQYFGPGTRLLVL.

Note on this clone: Other nucleotide sequences from this sample produce the same CDR3. The J gene is TRBJ2-1, the V gene TRBV20-1, with no clear D. Deletions cut 6 bases from V and 4 bases from J, with 7 bases between. This CDR3 is built from 11 residues. In germline, CDR1 is DFQATT, CDR2 SNEGSKA (reference sequence). CDR3 nucleotides: TGCAGTGCGTCCAGATACAATGAGCAGTTCTTC. Translation gives CSASRYNEQFF.

This clone was seen a single time. This chain joins TRBV28 and TRBJ2-3; D might be TRBD1 (5 bases). CDR1 MDHEN and CDR2 SYDVKM come from the germline V gene. The CDR3 totals 16 residues. The V gene lost 2 bases and the J gene lost 2 bases, with 14 bases spanning the gap. CDR3 region: CASSLADTLSTDTQYF. The CDR3 DNA sequence: TGTGCCAGCAGTTTAGCGGACACCCTATCCACAGATACGCAGTATTTT. Combining the CDR3 with reference TRBV28 and TRBJ2-3 gives the whole variable domain DVKVTQSSRYLVKRTGEKVFLECVQDMDHENMFWYRQDPGLGLRLIYFSYDVKMKEKGDIPEGYSVSREKKERFSLILESASTNQTSMYLCASSLADTLSTDTQYFGPGTRLTVL.

This clone was seen once. This sequence joins TRBV2 and TRBJ1-2; D unclear. CDR1 and CDR2 (germline): SNHLY, FYNNEI. The CDR3 is 14 residues long. Trimming stripped 6 bases from V and 4 bases from J, with 15 bases between. The CDR3 region has the DNA TGTGCCAGCAGGAGGGAGCCCTCTTCCTATGGCTACACCTTC. Translation: CASRREPSSYGYTF.

To note about this clone: Relative to the germline gene, one junction end is altered; a read error may explain this. The J gene is TRBJ1-2, the V gene TRBV28; weak D call: TRBD1 (5 bases). The CDR3 is made up of 10 amino acids. Germline V CDR1 and CDR2: MDHEN, SYDVKM. CDR3 region: CASSFHTTVF. CDR3 sequence (DNA): TGTGCCAGCAGTTTTCACACGACAGTCTTC.

The J gene is TRBJ2-1, the V gene TRBV7-9; D is undetermined. Trimming shortened V by 2 bases and J by 10 bases, and 15 bases separated the two germline ends. This CDR3 spans 14 amino acids. Germline CDR1 and CDR2: SEHNR and FQNEAQ (reference sequence). In DNA, the CDR3 is TGTGCCAGCAGCTTAAAAGGAGTCAATGTCGAGCAGTTCTTC. Translating it yields CASSLKGVNVEQFF.

The chain employs TRBV27 and TRBJ1-1, with D possibly being TRBD1 (6 bases). Trimming removed 3 bases from V and 1 base from J, with 12 bases in between. Germline-derived CDR1 and CDR2 are MNHEY and SMNVEV (reference sequence). The CDR3 covers 15 residues. As DNA, the CDR3 is TGTGCCAGCAGTTTCTCCCCGACAGGGAACACTGAAGCTTTCTTT. This gives the protein CASSFSPTGNTEAFF.

Only a few counts were recorded for this clone. This rearrangement joins TRBV19 to TRBJ2-7; D is possibly TRBD2 (6 bases). Germline V gives CDR1 LNHDA, CDR2 SQIVND (reference sequence). V gave up 6 bases and J gave up 5 bases, with 14 bases separating them. CDR3 length: 13 residues. CDR3 region: CASRGRLLDEQYF. CDR3 in DNA: TGTGCCAGTAGAGGGAGGCTCCTAGACGAGCAGTACTTC. Variable domain in full (rest from reference TRBV19 and TRBJ2-7): DGGITQSPKYLFRKEGQNVTLSCEQNLNHDAMYWYRQDPGQGLRLIYYSQIVNDFQKGDIAEGYSVSREKKESFPLTVTSAQKNPTAFYLCASRGRLLDEQYFGPGTRLTVT.

This sequence joins TRBV6-6 and TRBJ2-1, with a weak D call TRBD2 (6 bases). This CDR3 has 11 residues. Trimming left V 10 bases short and J 8 bases short, with 12 bases between. In germline, CDR1 is MNHNY, CDR2 SVGAGI (reference sequence). This CDR3 is CATLSSDEQFF. The CDR3 DNA reads as TGTGCCACCCTATCTAGCGATGAGCAGTTCTTC.

This chain uses TRBV10-3 with TRBJ1-5; TRBD1 might be the D (6 bases). Germline CDR1 and CDR2: ENHRY and SYGVKD. V was shortened by 2 bases and J by 4 bases, with 12 bases between the two germline ends. The CDR3 is made up of 15 amino acids. The CDR3 here is CAISEGKDRNQPQHF. CDR3 DNA: TGTGCCATCAGTGAGGGGAAAGACAGGAATCAGCCCCAGCATTTT.

This chain joins TRBV19 and TRBJ1-2; D remains unclear. There are 13 residues in the CDR3. Germline-derived CDR1 and CDR2 are LNHDA and SQIVND (reference sequence). Trimming removed 6 bases from V and 2 bases from J, with 10 bases in between. The CDR3 sequence: CASSEDPNYGYTF. The CDR3 DNA reads as TGTGCCAGTAGCGAGGATCCCAACTATGGCTACACCTTC. The full variable domain, completed using reference TRBV19 and TRBJ1-2, is DGGITQSPKYLFRKEGQNVTLSCEQNLNHDAMYWYRQDPGQGLRLIYYSQIVNDFQKGDIAEGYSVSREKKESFPLTVTSAQKNPTAFYLCASSEDPNYGYTFGSGTRLTVV.

The J gene is TRBJ1-3, the V gene TRBV12-5, with D maybe TRBD1 (6 bases). The CDR3 sequence is 14 residues long. CDR1 is LGHNT and CDR2 is FRNRAP in the germline V gene. Trimming shortened V by 0 bases and J by 3 bases, and 6 bases separated the two germline ends. The DNA of the CDR3 is TGTGCTAGTGGTTTGGTACAGGGTGGAAACACCATATATTTT. Translating gives CASGLVQGGNTIYF.

The V gene is TRBV2, the J gene TRBJ1-5; D gene unclear. Trimming stripped 6 bases from V and 4 bases from J, with 16 bases between. From germline, CDR1 is SNHLY and CDR2 FYNNEI. The CDR3 spans 15 residues. The CDR3 region is CASSLGVLENQPQHF. The CDR3 DNA sequence: TGTGCCAGCAGCCTCGGGGTCCTAGAGAATCAGCCCCAGCATTTT.